There are a few counts of the clone carrying this T cell receptor (beta chain). What it binds is unknown. These data originate in a study of blood T cells in healthy people across ages. Findings and limits, study-wide: Bulk PBMC profiling left naive and antigen-experienced comparisons inconclusive. Calculation of diversity from one million T cells yielded estimates considered to be underestimates.

The CDR3 runs 17 residues. The V and J ends lost 2 bases and 6 bases respectively, with 20 bases between them. Germline V lookup: CDR1 LGHNA, CDR2 YSLEER. The individuals who served as donors were healthy Caucasians living in Russia, aged roughly 6 to 100. Each sample provided at least 5.5 micrograms of extracted total RNA. Using a J-beta primer mix together with a sample-barcoded 5' primer, a second PCR was run for roughly 6 to 12 cycles. Via MiXCR, TCRdb re-called the 5' RACE reads, giving one row per CDR3 protein. The table includes some 1,800,000 distinct CDR3 sequences, around 42% detected once. The material sequenced was blood. This TCR came from a human donor in good health. This chain links TRBV4-3 with TRBJ2-1, with D perhaps being TRBD1 or TRBD2 (5 bases each). CDR3 nucleotide sequence: TGCGCCAGCAGCCAACACCAACGGGACCAACCCCTCAATGAGCAGTTCTTC. Protein sequence: CASSQHQRDQPLNEQFF.